This T cell receptor beta chain is from a study of patients and donors after allogeneic stem cell transplantation. The CDR3 is 15 amino acids. Trimming took 0 bases from V and 7 from J, leaving 11 bases between them. Per germline, CDR1 SGHRS and CDR2 YFSETQ. TCRdb re-derived calls from the RT-PCR reads in MiXCR, one entry per CDR3 protein. The sample holds about 200,000 distinct CDR3 sequences, 35% to 50% seen once. The sequenced sample was blood, either unsorted or a sorted T cell fraction (not recorded which). This sequence was found in a human donor who was either an allogeneic HSCT recipient or a stem cell or donor lymphocyte infusion donor (not recorded which). It is not recorded whose cells these are; they may come from a transplant donor. This rearrangement joins TRBV5-1 to TRBJ1-6; D might be TRBD1 (5 bases). CDR3 in DNA: TGCGCCAGCAGCTTGGCCACCGACAGAAATTCACCCCTCCACTTT. It translates to CASSLATDRNSPLHF.